The 20 T cell receptor beta chains below come from one sample, sequenced in a study of CD8 T cells in ankylosing spondylitis. Antigens for these TCRs are unknown. TCRdb reprocessed the 5' RACE reads with MiXCR, giving one entry per CDR3 protein. The data contain about 750,000 distinct CDR3 sequences, around 19% of them singletons. Findings of the study overall: For ankylosing spondylitis blood, a TCR beta motif of under ten highly homologous variants appeared characteristic.

The specimen sequenced was blood, either unsorted or a sorted T cell fraction (not recorded which). All receptors come from a male donor with ankylosing spondylitis.

In its sample, this clonotype was seen a few times. CDR3 DNA sequence: TGCAGCGTTGCCCAGGGAAGTCATTTGAATGGCTACACCTTC. This codes for CSVAQGSHLNGYTF. The V gene is TRBV29-1, the J gene TRBJ1-2; possibly TRBD1 for D (5 bases). Germline values: CDR1 SQVTM, CDR2 ANQGSEA. The CDR3 has 14 amino acids. Between the trimmed V and J ends, which lost 4 bases and 6 bases, there was a span of 18 bases.

J is TRBJ2-3 and V is TRBV7-2; 12 bases are a match to TRBD2. Germline V lookup: CDR1 SGHTA, CDR2 FQGNSA. V shed 1 base and J 0 bases; nucleotides not matched to a gene: 14. The CDR3 length is 21 residues. CDR3 DNA sequence: TGTGCCAGCAGCTTAGTGCAAACCGGGACTAGCGGGTTCGGTAGCACAGATACGCAGTATTTT. As protein: CASSLVQTGTSGFGSTDTQYF.

This clonotype was seen a few times. DNA for the CDR3: TGTGCCAGCAGCCCGGGACGGCTGTACCAAGAGACCCAGTACTTC. Its protein product is CASSPGRLYQETQYF. The rearrangement uses TRBV7-9 and TRBJ2-5; D may match TRBD1 or TRBD2 (5 bases each). The V end lost 5 bases, the J end lost 0 bases, and 13 bases lay between the germline ends. The germline V gene encodes CDR1 SEHNR and CDR2 FQNEAQ (reference sequence). The CDR3 totals 15 residues.

The rearrangement uses TRBV5-1 and TRBJ1-6; the D is unclear. Germline CDR1 and CDR2: SGHRS and YFSETQ. The CDR3 is made up of 15 amino acids. Trimming took off 0 bases at V and 1 base at J, with 5 bases between the two ends. CDR3 DNA: TGCGCCAGCAGCTTGGGGTTGTCCTATAATTCACCCCTCCACTTT. This encodes CASSLGLSYNSPLHF.

The chain recombines TRBV5-1 with TRBJ1-3, with 7 bases fitting TRBD1. The CDR3 runs to 16 residues. CDR1 and CDR2 from the germline V gene are SGHRS and YFSETQ. J was trimmed by 0 bases and V by 1 base; bases with no gene match: 4. The CDR3 protein is CASSLQGTASGNTIYF. For the CDR3, the DNA is TGCGCCAGCAGCTTGCAAGGGACAGCCTCTGGAAACACCATATATTTT.

This clonotype was counted between two and nine times. The rearrangement uses TRBV15 and TRBJ1-1, with D hard to call. Germline CDR1 reads LNHNV; CDR2 reads YYDKDF (reference sequence). The CDR3 contains 15 residues. The ends were cut back, 2 bases at V and 5 bases at J, with 15 bases in the middle. CDR3 nucleotide sequence: TGTGCCACCAGCAGACCACACTATTCTTATACTGAAGCTTTCTTT. This sequence encodes CATSRPHYSYTEAFF.

In its sample, this clonotype was seen many times. The chain recombines TRBV7-2 with TRBJ2-3; D is tentatively TRBD1 or TRBD2 (5 bases each). The CDR3 consists of 16 residues. Germline-derived CDR1 and CDR2 are SGHTA and FQGNSA. V dropped 1 base and J dropped 1 base, with 12 bases sitting between them. The CDR3 sequence: CASSLGIGGRTDTQYF. The CDR3 DNA follows: TGTGCCAGCAGCTTAGGGATTGGGGGTCGCACAGATACGCAGTATTTT. The variable domain in full, completed from reference TRBV7-2 and TRBJ2-3, reads GAGVSQSPSNKVTEKGKDVELRCDPISGHTALYWYRQSLGQGLEFLIYFQGNSAPDKSGLPSDRFSAERTGGSVSTLTIQRTQQEDSAVYLCASSLGIGGRTDTQYFGPGTRLTVL.

CDR3 coding DNA: TGTGCTAGTGCGCTCCTGGGGGAGACCCAGTACTTC. Protein product: CASALLGETQYF. This chain joins TRBV12-5 and TRBJ2-5; D uncertain. Germline assignment: CDR1 LGHNT and CDR2 FRNRAP. This CDR3 contains 12 residues. Trimming removed 7 bases at V and 5 bases at J, with 11 bases between.

This chain links TRBV4-2 with TRBJ1-2; D uncertain. CDR1 is LGHNA and CDR2 is YNFKEQ in the germline V gene. Trimming took 1 base from V and 2 from J, leaving 11 bases between them. The CDR3 consists of 15 residues. The CDR3 sequence: CASSQGSGPNYGYTF. CDR3 DNA: TGTGCCAGCAGCCAAGGGAGTGGACCGAACTATGGCTACACCTTC.

This clonotype was observed a handful of times. V and J are TRBV3-1 and TRBJ2-1; TRBD2 matches at 8 bases. V dropped 0 bases and J dropped 8; count of bases not matched to a gene: 6. The CDR3 covers 15 residues. Per germline, CDR1 LGHDT and CDR2 YNNKEL (reference sequence). CDR3 sequence: CASSQDHQRGHEQFF. For the CDR3, the DNA is TGTGCCAGCAGCCAAGATCATCAGCGGGGGCATGAGCAGTTCTTC.

This clonotype has just a few counts. J is TRBJ1-5 and V is TRBV28; D may be TRBD1 (6 bases). The CDR3 is made up of 13 amino acids. With 6 bases removed from V and 11 bases from J, the gap between germline ends came to 17 bases. Germline CDR1 MDHEN, CDR2 SYDVKM. CDR3 loop: CASSPGVPGAQHF. The CDR3 coding sequence is TGTGCCAGCAGCCCAGGGGTCCCGGGGGCCCAGCATTTT.

This chain uses TRBV12-3 or TRBV12-4 with TRBJ1-1, with D unclear. CDR3 length equals 16 residues. Trimming pared 6 bases from V and 4 bases from J, leaving 21 bases between. The CDR3 region has the DNA TGTGCCAGCAGCCACCCTCGACGGATTCAGAGCACTGAAGCTTTCTTT. The encoded protein is CASSHPRRIQSTEAFF.

This clonotype was seen only a few times. This chain connects TRBV20-1 to TRBJ2-1; D is possibly TRBD1 (5 bases). The V and J ends lost 5 bases and 10 bases respectively, with 21 bases between them. Germline CDR1 reads DFQATT; CDR2 reads SNEGSKA (reference sequence). The CDR3 runs 14 residues. The CDR3 spells CSALTLRGSVEQFF. The CDR3 region has the DNA TGCAGTGCTCTTACCTTAAGGGGTTCGGTAGAGCAGTTCTTC.

This chain links TRBV28 with TRBJ2-7; D may be TRBD2 (7 bases). Trimming took off 8 bases at V and 2 bases at J, with 13 bases between the two ends. CDR1 is MDHEN and CDR2 is SYDVKM in the germline V gene. The CDR3 is made up of 13 amino acids. The CDR3 nucleotides read TGTGCCAGCTGGGGGGGGCAGACCTACGAGCAGTACTTC. Translating gives CASWGGQTYEQYF. Full variable domain (remainder filled in from reference TRBV28 and TRBJ2-7): DVKVTQSSRYLVKRTGEKVFLECVQDMDHENMFWYRQDPGLGLRLIYFSYDVKMKEKGDIPEGYSVSREKKERFSLILESASTNQTSMYLCASWGGQTYEQYFGPGTRLTVT.

This chain joins TRBV29-1 and TRBJ1-1; unclear D gene. The CDR3 covers 11 residues. Per the germline V gene, CDR1 is SQVTM and CDR2 is ANQGSEA. Trimming took 6 bases from V and 1 from J, leaving 6 bases between them. The CDR3 loop is CSVRANTEAFF. The CDR3 DNA reads as TGCAGCGTCCGGGCGAACACTGAAGCTTTCTTT. Full variable domain (rest looked up from reference TRBV29-1 and TRBJ1-1): SAVISQKPSRDICQRGTSLTIQCQVDSQVTMMFWYRQQPGQSLTLIATANQGSEATYESGFVIDKFPISRPNLTFSTLTVSNMSPEDSSIYLCSVRANTEAFFGQGTRLTVV.

The J gene is TRBJ2-7, the V gene TRBV4-3; D may be TRBD1 or TRBD2 (6 bases each). With 4 bases removed from V and 7 bases from J, the gap between germline ends came to 17 bases. CDR1 and CDR2 from the germline V gene are LGHNA and YSLEER. This CDR3 contains 14 residues. The CDR3 DNA is TGCGCCAGCAGCCCCGGACGGGGGCAGTGGGAGCAGTACTTC. This codes for CASSPGRGQWEQYF.

This clonotype has at least ten counts. The chain joins TRBV4-1 to TRBJ2-5, with a tentative D call TRBD1 (6 bases). Germline CDR1 is MGHRA and CDR2 is YSYEKL. V dropped 2 bases and J dropped 5 bases, with 6 bases sitting between them. The CDR3 consists of 12 residues. In DNA form, the CDR3 reads TGCGCCAGCAGCCAAAGGGGGGAGACCCAGTACTTC. Protein product: CASSQRGETQYF.

The chain has TRBV4-3 and TRBJ1-6, with a weak D call TRBD1 (5 bases). This CDR3 has 15 amino acids. Trimming pared 4 bases from V and 9 bases from J, leaving 16 bases between. CDR1 is LGHNA, CDR2 YSLEER, per germline. Here the CDR3 reads CASSLEEGASSPLHF. CDR3 in DNA: TGCGCCAGCAGCCTCGAGGAAGGGGCTAGTTCACCCCTCCACTTT.

This rearrangement joins TRBV4-1 to TRBJ2-7; the match to TRBD2 covers 12 bases. This CDR3 is built from 16 residues. CDR1 and CDR2 from the germline V gene are MGHRA and YSYEKL. The trim removed 4 bases at V and 4 bases at J, leaving 8 bases unmatched. This CDR3 is CASSPSPSGRAYEQYF. DNA of the CDR3: TGCGCCAGCAGCCCGTCACCTAGCGGGAGGGCTTACGAGCAGTACTTC.

A note on this clonotype: Since no conserved phenylalanine or tryptophan closes the CDR3, a read error is the likely cause. The V gene is TRBV6-1, the J gene TRBJ2-6, with 14 bases lining up with TRBD2. Germline lookup yields CDR1 MNHNS and CDR2 SASEGT. After removal of 7 bases from V and 4 bases from J, the junction contained 9 bases not matched to a gene. CDR3 size: 18 residues. In DNA form, the CDR3 reads TGTGCCAGCACCCCGGGACTAGCGGGAGTGACGGGGGCCAACGTCCTGACTTAC. Translated: CASTPGLAGVTGANVLTY.